This TCR beta chain comes out of a study of regulatory T cells in long-lasting Graves disease. The CDR3 has 11 amino acids. Germline CDR1 and CDR2: LNHDA and SQIVND (reference sequence). V was shortened by 6 bases and J by 9 bases, with 11 bases between the two germline ends. Time point here: persistent/refractory GD, antithyroid drugs over 5 years with positive TRAb. Isolated PBMC RNA provided the starting material for the TCR library. Investigators prepared the TCR beta libraries by applying iRepertoire HTBI primers and Arm-PCR of CDR3 regions. One entry per CDR3 protein results from TCRdb running MiXCR on the multiplex PCR reads. The sample has 400,000 to 500,000 distinct CDR3 sequences, roughly a fifth seen once; the top ten hold over 11%.

Sequences were derived from peripheral blood mononuclear cells (PBMCs), sampled when the disease was refractory, from a patient treated with antithyroid drugs. The clonotype comes from a female donor with Graves disease. V and J are TRBV19 and TRBJ1-1; D is possibly TRBD1 (5 bases). DNA of the CDR3: TGTGCCAGTAGCCTGGGGCTACAAGCTTTCTTT. This codes for CASSLGLQAFF.